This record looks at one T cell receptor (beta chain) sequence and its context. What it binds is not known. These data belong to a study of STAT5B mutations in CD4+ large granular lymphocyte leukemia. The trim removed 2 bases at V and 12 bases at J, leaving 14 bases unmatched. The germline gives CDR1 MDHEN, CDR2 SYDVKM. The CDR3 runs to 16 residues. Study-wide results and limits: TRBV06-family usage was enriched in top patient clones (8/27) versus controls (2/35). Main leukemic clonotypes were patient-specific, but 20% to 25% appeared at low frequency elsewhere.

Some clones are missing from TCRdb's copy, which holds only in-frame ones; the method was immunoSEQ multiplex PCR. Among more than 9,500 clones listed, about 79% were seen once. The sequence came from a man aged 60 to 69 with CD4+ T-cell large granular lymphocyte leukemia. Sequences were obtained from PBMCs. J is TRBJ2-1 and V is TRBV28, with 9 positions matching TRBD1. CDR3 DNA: TGTGCCAGCAGTTTACCCCGGGACAGGGTGCCTCTGGGGCAGTTCTTC. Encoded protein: CASSLPRDRVPLGQFF.